These 25 T cell receptor beta chains share one sample of origin, sequenced in a study of cytomegalovirus exposure and HLA in healthy donors. A multiplex PCR was run with 60 Vbeta primers and 13 Jbeta primers. Generated by immunoSEQ multiplex PCR, the TCRdb table keeps only in-frame clones and is missing some. The repertoire includes tens of thousands of clones, roughly four fifths of them detected once, and 1.5% to 2% sits in the top ten. Sequences were obtained from PBMCs. The source is a woman aged 30 to 39 in good health and CMV-seronegative.

The gene calls are TRBV2 and TRBJ2-1; 9 bases are shared with TRBD1. CDR3 length: 12 amino acids. Germline CDR1 reads SNHLY; CDR2 reads FYNNEI. With 10 bases clipped from V and 8 bases from J, the junction kept 6 bases outside the gene matches. Here the CDR3 reads CAIRDRAHEQFF. CDR3 bases: TGTGCCATACGGGACAGGGCCCATGAGCAGTTCTTC.

This chain connects TRBV11-2 to TRBJ1-4; 8 nucleotides align to TRBD1. The length of the CDR3 is 14 residues. V lost 5 bases and J lost 6; bases outside the gene matches: 5. Germline CDR1 is SGHAT and CDR2 is FQNNGV. The CDR3: CASSQGAPDEKLFF. In nucleotides, the CDR3 is TGTGCCAGCAGCCAGGGGGCCCCGGATGAAAAACTGTTTTTT.

This clone appeared a single time. This rearrangement joins TRBV9 to TRBJ2-7; the D gene is possibly TRBD2 (6 bases). Germline values: CDR1 SGDLS, CDR2 YYNGEE. CDR3 length equals 12 residues. V gave up 0 bases and J gave up 7 bases, with 8 bases separating them. CDR3 bases: TGTGCCAGCAGCGTAGTTGGGGGGGAGCAGTACTTC. Encoded protein: CASSVVGGEQYF.

This clone was seen only a few times. V is TRBV5-1 and J is TRBJ1-4, with a possible D match to TRBD1 (6 bases). Trimming removed 4 bases at V and 7 bases at J, with 20 bases between. The CDR3 covers 16 residues. Germline CDR1 reads SGHRS; CDR2 reads YFSETQ. The CDR3 loop is CASSQTRGGEGEKLFF. The CDR3 region has the DNA TGCGCCAGCAGCCAGACCCGCGGGGGCGAGGGTGAAAAACTGTTTTTT.

This chain joins TRBV27 and TRBJ2-7; TRBD1 matches 9 bases. Germline loops: CDR1 MNHEY, CDR2 SMNVEV (reference sequence). The CDR3 covers 15 residues. V shed 3 bases, J shed 1 base, and the junction held 4 bases outside the gene matches. In nucleotides, the CDR3 is TGTGCCAGCAGTTTTGGGACAGGGACTTCCTACGAGCAGTACTTC. Translating it yields CASSFGTGTSYEQYF.

The chain combines TRBV6-6 with TRBJ2-5, with 14 bases matching TRBD2. Germline CDR1 and CDR2: MNHNY and SVGAGI (reference sequence). The CDR3 is 14 residues long. V shed 8 bases, J shed 5 bases, and the junction held 4 bases outside the gene matches. Here the CDR3 DNA reads TGTGCCAGCGGACTAGCGGGAGGACGGGAGACCCAGTACTTC. Translated, it gives CASGLAGGRETQYF.

This sequence joins TRBV6-5 and TRBJ2-5; 11 bases are a match to TRBD1. The J segment lost 7 bases and the V segment lost 5 bases, leaving 6 bases of the junction unmatched. The CDR3 is made up of 14 amino acids. Germline lookup yields CDR1 MNHEY and CDR2 SVGAGI. CDR3 coding DNA: TGTGCCAGCAGTCGGACAGGGGGCGCGGGGACCCAGTACTTC. The encoded protein is CASSRTGGAGTQYF.

The chain uses TRBV5-1 and TRBJ1-2; TRBD1 might be the D (5 bases). V lost 4 bases to trimming and J lost 2 bases, with 18 bases between them. The germline V gene encodes CDR1 SGHRS and CDR2 YFSETQ. The CDR3 is 16 amino acids. CDR3 sequence (DNA): TGCGCCAGCAGCCTCCTACCCGGGACTCCGAACTATGGCTACACCTTC. Its protein is CASSLLPGTPNYGYTF.

This clone was detected a few times. A junction boundary mismatches the germline segment, possibly from a read error. The chain joins TRBV28 to TRBJ2-7, with D tentatively TRBD2 (7 bases). The CDR3 has 12 residues. Per the germline V gene, CDR1 is MDHEN and CDR2 is SYDVKM. For the CDR3, the DNA is TGTGCCAGCGGGGGGGATTGGGGCGGGGGCGACTTC. Its translation is CASGGDWGGGDF.

The chain combines TRBV4-3 with TRBJ1-1; D is undetermined. With 6 bases removed from V and 4 bases from J, the gap between germline ends came to 15 bases. The CDR3 runs 14 residues. Germline V gives CDR1 LGHNA, CDR2 YSLEER. CDR3 sequence: CASRLSGEGTEAFF. DNA for the CDR3: TGCGCCAGCAGACTCTCGGGTGAGGGCACTGAAGCTTTCTTT.

V is TRBV30 and J is TRBJ1-1; 10 bases align to TRBD1. The CDR3 spans 15 residues. Germline V CDR1 and CDR2: GTSNPN, SVGIG (reference sequence). V was pared by 1 base and J by 8 bases, with 10 bases of the junction left unmatched. CDR3 nucleotides: TGTGCCTGGAGTGCTTTCGGACAGGGGGGGCGGGAAGCTTTCTTT. Protein: CAWSAFGQGGREAFF.

This clone appeared a single time. The genes are TRBV28 and TRBJ2-7; unclear D gene. Deletions cut 2 bases from V and 2 bases from J, with 10 bases between. Germline V lookup: CDR1 MDHEN, CDR2 SYDVKM. The CDR3 length is 14 residues. The CDR3 protein is CASSLTESPYEQYF. The DNA of the CDR3 is TGTGCCAGCAGTTTAACCGAGTCCCCCTACGAGCAGTACTTC.

The rearrangement joins TRBV11-3 to TRBJ1-1; TRBD1 is a possible D gene (5 bases). The ends were cut back, 0 bases at V and 8 bases at J, with 7 bases in the middle. Germline CDR1 SGHNT, CDR2 YENEEA. The CDR3 loop spans 12 amino acids. CDR3 sequence reads: CASSLETGEAFF. CDR3 in DNA: TGTGCCAGCAGCTTAGAAACAGGCGAAGCTTTCTTT. The complete variable domain, with remaining parts taken from reference TRBV11-3 and TRBJ1-1, reads EAGVVQSPRYKIIEKKQPVAFWCNPISGHNTLYWYLQNLGQGPELLIRYENEEAVDDSQLPKDRFSAERLKGVDSTLKIQPAELGDSAVYLCASSLETGEAFFGQGTRLTVV.

This chain links TRBV5-5 with TRBJ1-4; D unresolved. This CDR3 region has 13 residues. V dropped 5 bases and J dropped 7 bases, with 12 bases sitting between them. Germline loops: CDR1 SGHKS, CDR2 YYEKEE (reference sequence). CDR3 sequence (DNA): TGTGCCAGCAGACCTGGACTCTTTGAAAAACTGTTTTTT. The encoded protein is CASRPGLFEKLFF.

For this clone: Germline and junction disagree at one end, which may indicate a read error. V gene TRBV7-9 combines with J gene TRBJ2-7; 11 bases line up with TRBD1. Germline CDR1 SEHNR, CDR2 FQNEAQ (reference sequence). The CDR3 extends over 16 amino acids. Written as DNA, the CDR3 is TGTTCCAGCAGCTTATTAGGGGGACAGGGGGCCTACGAGCAGTACTTC. It yields the protein CSSSLLGGQGAYEQYF.

This clone is a singleton in its sample. The chain couples TRBV6-5 to TRBJ1-2; D is possibly TRBD1 (6 bases). CDR3 size: 12 residues. V lost 4 bases and J 8 bases, leaving 11 bases between the germline ends. Germline V gene sequence: CDR1 MNHEY, CDR2 SVGAGI. The CDR3 loop is CASSLGAGGYTF. CDR3 in DNA: TGTGCCAGCAGTTTGGGGGCTGGGGGCTACACCTTC.

J is TRBJ2-2 and V is TRBV7-3; 8 bases are a match to TRBD2. The germline gives CDR1 SGHTA, CDR2 FQGTGA. Unmatched junction bases numbered 12, after V lost 0 bases and J lost 3 bases. The CDR3 sequence is 19 residues long. CDR3 region: CASSLTVLAGKLDTGELFF. Written as DNA, the CDR3 is TGTGCCAGCAGCTTAACGGTGTTAGCGGGGAAATTAGACACCGGGGAGCTGTTTTTT.

The rearrangement links TRBV21-1 to TRBJ2-7; the table gives TRBD2 as D, unverified against the DNA. TRBV21-1 counts as a pseudogene. This CDR3 is built from 15 residues. The DNA for the CDR3 is TGTGCCAGCAGCATAGGGACTAGCGGGACTCTCGAGCAGTACTTC. Translation gives CASSIGTSGTLEQYF.

The gene calls are TRBV4-1 and TRBJ2-3; TRBD2 aligns across 9 bases. The germline V gene encodes CDR1 MGHRA and CDR2 YSYEKL. The CDR3 covers 13 residues. Unmatched junction bases numbered 6, after V lost 8 bases and J lost 6 bases. The CDR3 here is CASSLAGLDTQYF. CDR3 DNA sequence: TGCGCCAGCTCGCTAGCGGGATTGGATACGCAGTATTTT.

The gene calls are TRBV6-6 and TRBJ1-1; D is uncertain. The germline CDR1 and CDR2 sequences are MNHNY and SVGAGI (reference sequence). V lost 7 bases and J 6 bases, leaving 24 bases between the germline ends. The CDR3 is made up of 16 amino acids. The CDR3 loop is CASTHGSIPAFAEAFF. The CDR3, as DNA: TGTGCCAGCACCCACGGGTCTATCCCCGCTTTCGCTGAAGCTTTCTTT.

This clone is a singleton in its sample. This chain links TRBV30 with TRBJ2-7, with D perhaps matching TRBD1 (5 bases). This CDR3 spans 15 amino acids. The V gene lost 0 bases and the J gene lost 1 base, with 13 bases spanning the gap. Germline V gives CDR1 GTSNPN, CDR2 SVGIG (reference sequence). The CDR3 is CAWSVGDSYSYEQYF. The CDR3 DNA is TGTGCCTGGAGTGTAGGAGACAGTTATTCCTACGAGCAGTACTTC.

The chain has TRBV5-1 and TRBJ1-5; D ambiguous. V was pared by 0 bases and J by 3 bases, with 10 bases between. Germline-derived CDR1 and CDR2 are SGHRS and YFSETQ. This CDR3 has 15 amino acids. The CDR3 here is CASSLDSPANQPQHF. In nucleotides, the CDR3 is TGCGCCAGCAGCTTGGACAGCCCGGCCAATCAGCCCCAGCATTTT.

The V and J genes are TRBV7-2 and TRBJ2-5; D is perhaps TRBD2 (7 bases). The J call may be wrong; the DNA end is better matched by TRBJ2-7. Germline V gene data show CDR1 as SGHTA and CDR2 as FQGNSA. This CDR3 is 18 amino acids long. CDR3 coding DNA: TGTGCCAGCAGCCCCCTCGCGGGACTAAGGGGGTCGACCAGCGAGCAGTACTTC. This sequence encodes CASSPLAGLRGSTSEQYF.

The chain recombines TRBV30 with TRBJ2-7, with D maybe TRBD1 (6 bases). Germline V gene data show CDR1 as GTSNPN and CDR2 as SVGIG (reference sequence). The V end lost 0 bases, the J end lost 5 bases, and 11 bases lay between the germline ends. CDR3 length: 13 residues. In DNA form, the CDR3 reads TGTGCCTGGAGTGTCAGGGGAGCGAACGAGCAGTACTTC. Its protein is CAWSVRGANEQYF.

The chain employs TRBV6-6 and TRBJ2-7; D unresolved. The V and J ends lost 6 bases and 0 bases respectively, with 6 bases between them. Looked up from germline, CDR1 is MNHNY and CDR2 is SVGAGI (reference sequence). The length of the CDR3 is 12 residues. As DNA, the CDR3 is TGTGCCAGCAGGGAGAGCTCCTACGAGCAGTACTTC. It encodes CASRESSYEQYF.